This is a list of T cell receptor beta chains from one sample in a study of blood T cell repertoires in COVID-19. Some clones are missing from TCRdb's copy, which holds only in-frame ones; the method was immunoSEQ multiplex PCR. This sample has roughly 59,000 clones, with around 73% found just once. The sequenced sample consisted of peripheral blood. These receptors came from a man of 80 years or more with acute or convalescent COVID-19. Each CDR3 is given with its conserved first and last residue. D genes are given only for firm matches. Size values are once, few and many counts, or a class for expanded clones, and some rows have none.

cdr3_nt: TGCGCCAGCAGCTTTACGGCGGGAGGAACCTACGAGCAGTACTTC
cdr3_aa: CASSFTAGGTYEQYF
d_call: TRBD2
j_call: TRBJ2-7
v_call: TRBV5-1
clone_size: .

cdr3_nt: TGTGCCAGCAGCTTGGGAGTATACTATGAGCAGTTCTTC
cdr3_aa: CASSLGVYYEQFF
d_call: .
j_call: TRBJ2-1
v_call: TRBV5-6
clone_size: .

cdr3_nt: TGTGCCAGCACCCCCGGGACATCCATCTCTGGAAACACCATATATTTT
cdr3_aa: CASTPGTSISGNTIYF
d_call: .
j_call: TRBJ1-3
v_call: TRBV11-3
clone_size: once

cdr3_nt: TGTGCCAGCAGCCATACGGACAGATACTACACCTTC
cdr3_aa: CASSHTDRYYTF
d_call: .
j_call: TRBJ1-2
v_call: TRBV3-1/TRBV3-2
clone_size: .

cdr3_nt: TGTGCCAGCAAGCAGGGGGCGCCCGATACGCAGTATTTT
cdr3_aa: CASKQGAPDTQYF
d_call: TRBD1
j_call: TRBJ2-3
v_call: TRBV6-5
clone_size: .

cdr3_nt: TGTGCCAGCAGTGCGGAGGTTGGCACTGAAGCTTTCTTT
cdr3_aa: CASSAEVGTEAFF
d_call: .
j_call: TRBJ1-1
v_call: TRBV2
clone_size: .

cdr3_nt: TGTGCCAGCAGTCCTAATCGGGACAGGATTGAAAAACTGTTTTTT
cdr3_aa: CASSPNRDRIEKLFF
d_call: TRBD1
j_call: TRBJ1-4
v_call: TRBV27
clone_size: .

cdr3_nt: TGCGCCAGCAGCCAAGATGAGGATTTTAACTATGGCTACACCTTC
cdr3_aa: CASSQDEDFNYGYTF
d_call: .
j_call: TRBJ1-2
v_call: TRBV4-1
clone_size: .

cdr3_nt: TGCGCCAGCAGCCCCGACAGGGCCTCTGGGGCCAACGTCCTGACTTTC
cdr3_aa: CASSPDRASGANVLTF
d_call: TRBD1
j_call: TRBJ2-6
v_call: TRBV5-1
clone_size: .

cdr3_nt: TGCAGTGCTCAAACTAAACATGGCTACACCTTC
cdr3_aa: CSAQTKHGYTF
d_call: .
j_call: TRBJ1-2
v_call: TRBV20-1
clone_size: .

cdr3_nt: TGTGCCAGCAGCTTAGGAGCGCGAGCGGAGGACGAGCAGTACTTC
cdr3_aa: CASSLGARAEDEQYF
d_call: .
j_call: TRBJ2-7
v_call: TRBV13
clone_size: .

cdr3_nt: TGTGCCAGCCCCCGGACAGGGGATACGAACACTGAAGCTTTCTTT
cdr3_aa: CASPRTGDTNTEAFF
d_call: TRBD1
j_call: TRBJ1-1
v_call: TRBV28
clone_size: .

cdr3_nt: TGTGCCAGCAGCATCACGGGACAGACTTTCTTT
cdr3_aa: CASSITGQTFF
d_call: TRBD1
j_call: TRBJ1-1
v_call: TRBV5-4
clone_size: .

cdr3_nt: TGTGCCAGCAGCTTAGGAGGGCTCCCCTACAATGAGCAGTTCTTC
cdr3_aa: CASSLGGLPYNEQFF
d_call: .
j_call: TRBJ2-1
v_call: TRBV11-1
clone_size: once

cdr3_nt: TGTGCCAGCAGCCCCGTCCGAGCGGACAATGAGCAGTTCTTC
cdr3_aa: CASSPVRADNEQFF
d_call: .
j_call: TRBJ2-1
v_call: TRBV3-1/TRBV3-2
clone_size: .

cdr3_nt: TGTGCCAGCAGCGTCGACAGGGACTATGGCTACACCTTC
cdr3_aa: CASSVDRDYGYTF
d_call: TRBD1
j_call: TRBJ1-2
v_call: TRBV11-2
clone_size: .

cdr3_nt: TGTGCCAGCAGTGGCGCACCTGGACAGGGGACTGAAGCTTTCTTT
cdr3_aa: CASSGAPGQGTEAFF
d_call: TRBD1
j_call: TRBJ1-1
v_call: TRBV2
clone_size: .

cdr3_nt: TGTGCCAGCTCAAAGGGACAGATCTACGAGCAGTACTTC
cdr3_aa: CASSKGQIYEQYF
d_call: TRBD1
j_call: TRBJ2-7
v_call: TRBV18
clone_size: .

cdr3_nt: TGTGCCAGTAGTAAAGAGCGGGGGGGCCCCCTCGATGAGCAGTTCTTC
cdr3_aa: CASSKERGGPLDEQFF
d_call: TRBD2
j_call: TRBJ2-1
v_call: TRBV19
clone_size: .

cdr3_nt: TGTGCCAGCAGTTCAGGTGGGGGGGGCTCTGGAAACACCATATATTTT
cdr3_aa: CASSSGGGGSGNTIYF
d_call: .
j_call: TRBJ1-3
v_call: TRBV28
clone_size: .